This T cell receptor beta chain was sequenced in a study of control samples from healthy donors and cancer patients. CDR3 length: 13 amino acids. V lost 4 bases to trimming and J lost 6 bases, with 11 bases between them. Germline assignment: CDR1 SGDLS and CDR2 YYNGEE. Some clones are missing from TCRdb's copy, which holds only in-frame ones; the method was immunoSEQ multiplex PCR. The sample holds fewer than 300,000 clones, roughly 87% seen once. Sequencing was carried out using PBMCs. The receptor was derived from a woman between 55 and 75 years old with lung cancer. The chain is built from TRBV9 and TRBJ1-5; tentatively, D is TRBD1 (5 bases). In DNA form, the CDR3 reads TGTGCCAGCAGCCCCTTGGGGGGTCAGCCCCAGCATTTT. Protein sequence: CASSPLGGQPQHF.